This T cell receptor beta chain was found in a study of prognosis after radiotherapy for stage I lung cancer. This clonotype was found a few times. It was by two-round multiplex PCR that TCR beta CDR3 was amplified from genomic DNA. Individual primers that were specific to each TRBV and TRBJ gene served in first-round PCR. TCRdb called the multiplex PCR reads again in MiXCR, with one record for every CDR3 protein. The repertoire holds 9,000 to 13,000 distinct CDR3 sequences, with approximately 53% as singletons. The sample was PBMCs, taken before or after stereotactic body radiation therapy (not recorded which). The clonotype comes from a donor aged 50 or older with non-small cell lung cancer.

DNA of the CDR3: TGCAGTGCTAGCATTTTAAACACCGGGGAGCTGTTTTTT. It is translated as CSASILNTGELFF. This chain joins TRBV20-1 and TRBJ2-2; D ambiguous. This CDR3 region has 13 residues. CDR1 is DFQATT, CDR2 SNEGSKA, per germline (reference sequence). V was trimmed by 3 bases and J by 2 bases, leaving 7 bases between them.